These 22 T cell receptor beta chains were sequenced from one sample in a study of Graves' ophthalmopathy and Graves' hyperthyroidism. Researchers took RNA transcripts and amplified TCR beta CDR3 regions from them. Second-round multiplex PCR followed a first-round RT-PCR using HTBI primers. In TCRdb, the multiplex PCR reads were re-called with MiXCR into one record per CDR3 protein. The table shows about 210,000 distinct CDR3 sequences, with approximately 29% occurring only once. The sample consisted of peripheral blood. All receptors come from a man aged 45-60 years with Graves' ophthalmopathy.

This clonotype was detected many times. The CDR3 is CSASPGADQETQYF. As DNA, the CDR3 is TGCAGTGCTAGTCCCGGGGCGGACCAAGAGACCCAGTACTTC. J is TRBJ2-5 and V is TRBV20-1, with D possibly being TRBD1 or TRBD2 (5 bases each). Germline-derived CDR1 and CDR2 are DFQATT and SNEGSKA (reference sequence). The CDR3 is made up of 14 amino acids. V was pared by 3 bases and J by 0 bases, with 11 bases between.

There are many counts of this clonotype. This sequence joins TRBV6-5 and TRBJ2-7; D is unresolved. Trimming pared 7 bases from V and 2 bases from J, leaving 15 bases between. Germline V lookup: CDR1 MNHEY, CDR2 SVGAGI. This CDR3 region has 14 residues. The CDR3 loop is CASKSTATTYEQYF. DNA of the CDR3: TGTGCCAGCAAGTCTACAGCTACAACCTACGAGCAGTACTTC.

This clonotype was picked up many times. This chain connects TRBV6-4 to TRBJ2-7, with D hard to call. The germline gives CDR1 MRHNA, CDR2 SNTAGT. There are 12 residues in the CDR3. The V end was cut by 2 bases, the J end by 6 bases, with 8 bases between. CDR3 DNA: TGTGCCAGCAGTGACAACAGCCGCGAGCAGTACTTC. It yields the protein CASSDNSREQYF.

This clonotype has at least ten counts. This rearrangement joins TRBV5-1 to TRBJ1-1; possibly TRBD1 for D (6 bases). This CDR3 has 14 amino acids. CDR1 is SGHRS, CDR2 YFSETQ, per germline. The V end lost 2 bases, the J end lost 1 base, and 9 bases lay between the germline ends. The CDR3 nucleotides read TGCGCCAGCAGCTTAAGACAGGCGAACACTGAAGCTTTCTTT. It encodes CASSLRQANTEAFF.

This clonotype showed up many times. J is TRBJ2-2 and V is TRBV5-4, with TRBD2 as a possible D gene (5 bases). Trimming left V 6 bases short and J 5 bases short, with 14 bases between. CDR1 is SGHNT and CDR2 is YYREEE in the germline V gene (reference sequence). The CDR3 has 14 amino acids. Written as DNA, the CDR3 is TGTGCCAGCACCGGGGTATTCGGAACCGGGGAGCTGTTTTTT. Its protein product is CASTGVFGTGELFF.

This clonotype was counted many times. The V call is TRBV19, the J call TRBJ2-5; 8 positions agree with TRBD2. CDR1 and CDR2 from the germline V gene are LNHDA and SQIVND (reference sequence). Losses at the gene ends were 3 bases for V and 5 bases for J; bases not matched to a gene: 11. This CDR3 region has 16 residues. The CDR3 region is CASSIQDSGTRETQYF. The CDR3 region has the DNA TGTGCCAGTAGTATTCAAGATAGCGGGACCAGGGAGACCCAGTACTTC.

V and J are TRBV7-9 and TRBJ2-5; no reliable D call. Germline CDR1 reads SEHNR; CDR2 reads FQNEAQ (reference sequence). Trimming shortened V by 0 bases and J by 1 base, and 9 bases separated the two germline ends. The CDR3 runs 15 residues. The CDR3 nucleotides read TGTGCCAGCAGCTTAGCGGTTCCAGGCCAAGAGACCCAGTACTTC. Translated: CASSLAVPGQETQYF.

There are many counts of this clonotype. The chain has TRBV28 and TRBJ2-7, with D possibly being TRBD1 or TRBD2 (5 bases each). CDR1 is MDHEN, CDR2 SYDVKM, per germline. This CDR3 spans 13 amino acids. Trimming took 8 bases from V and 0 from J, leaving 11 bases between them. CDR3 DNA sequence: TGTGCCAGCGCTCGGGGCAGCTCCTACGAGCAGTACTTC. Its translation: CASARGSSYEQYF.

This clonotype was seen once. The CDR3 here is CASSPGTGYGEAFF. CDR3 sequence (DNA): TGTGCCAGCAGTCCCGGGACAGGATATGGGGAAGCTTTCTTT. The rearrangement links TRBV28 to TRBJ1-1, with 8 nucleotides matching TRBD1. The V segment lost 5 bases and the J segment 8 bases; nucleotides outside the gene matches: 10. Germline V gene data show CDR1 as MDHEN and CDR2 as SYDVKM. CDR3 size: 14 residues.

V usage is TRBV11-3 and J usage is TRBJ2-2; D unresolved. CDR3 size: 14 residues. Germline CDR1 SGHNT, CDR2 YENEEA. The V and J ends lost 1 base and 5 bases respectively, with 8 bases between them. In nucleotides, the CDR3 is TGTGCCAGCAGCTTAGCCCCACAAACCGGGGAGCTGTTTTTT. Translating gives CASSLAPQTGELFF.

This clonotype was counted many times. The rearrangement uses TRBV6-5 and TRBJ2-7; D is unresolved. This CDR3 is 14 amino acids long. Germline CDR1 is MNHEY and CDR2 is SVGAGI. V shed 2 bases and J shed 2 bases, with 10 bases lying between them. The CDR3 protein is CASSYGDTAYEQYF. In DNA, the CDR3 is TGTGCCAGCAGTTACGGAGACACTGCCTACGAGCAGTACTTC.

V usage is TRBV6-1 and J usage is TRBJ1-2; tentatively, D is TRBD1 (5 bases). The CDR3 covers 11 residues. Germline V gene sequence: CDR1 MNHNS, CDR2 SASEGT. V shed 10 bases and J shed 6 bases, with 12 bases lying between them. The CDR3 here is CATSRGNGYTF. In DNA, the CDR3 is TGTGCCACCTCTCGGGGGAATGGCTACACCTTC.

In this sample, this clonotype turned up a few times. The CDR3 protein is CASSPLPRTDTQYF. For the CDR3, the DNA is TGTGCCAGCTCACCCCTCCCTCGCACAGATACGCAGTATTTT. The genes are TRBV18 and TRBJ2-3, with D unresolved. The germline gives CDR1 KGHSH, CDR2 LQKENI. The CDR3 runs to 14 residues. Trimming shortened V by 3 bases and J by 1 base, and 8 bases separated the two germline ends.

This clonotype came up many times. This rearrangement joins TRBV20-1 to TRBJ2-7; possibly TRBD1 for D (6 bases). The CDR3 spans 15 residues. The germline V and J ends were trimmed by 2 bases and 7 bases, with 21 bases remaining between them. Germline loops: CDR1 DFQATT, CDR2 SNEGSKA (reference sequence). For the CDR3, the DNA is TGCAGTGCTAGAAAACCCCACAGGGTTAATTTGGAGCAGTACTTC. Translation: CSARKPHRVNLEQYF.

This chain's CDR3 is CASSWSGTDGELFF. The CDR3 DNA follows: TGTGCCAGCAGTTGGAGCGGGACGGACGGGGAGCTGTTTTTT. J is TRBJ2-2 and V is TRBV12-3 or TRBV12-4; 7 bases match TRBD2. J was trimmed by 7 bases and V by 4 bases; bases with no gene match: 6. CDR3 length equals 14 residues.

The V call is TRBV7-2, the J call TRBJ2-7, with D possibly matching TRBD2 (5 bases). The CDR3 has 15 amino acids. The germline gives CDR1 SGHTA, CDR2 FQGNSA. V lost 1 base and J 3 bases, leaving 13 bases between the germline ends. This CDR3 reads CASSLVRVAGYEQYF. The CDR3 DNA follows: TGTGCCAGCAGCTTAGTGAGAGTGGCGGGCTACGAGCAGTACTTC. The variable domain in full, with the rest retrieved from reference TRBV7-2 and TRBJ2-7, is GAGVSQSPSNKVTEKGKDVELRCDPISGHTALYWYRQSLGQGLEFLIYFQGNSAPDKSGLPSDRFSAERTGGSVSTLTIQRTQQEDSAVYLCASSLVRVAGYEQYFGPGTRLTVT.

This clonotype came up many times. V gene TRBV7-9 combines with J gene TRBJ2-7; TRBD1 agrees at 10 bases. V lost 3 bases and J lost 3; bases outside the gene matches: 8. The CDR3 totals 16 residues. The germline V gene has CDR1 SEHNR and CDR2 FQNEAQ (reference sequence). CDR3 sequence: CASSFPPRTGGYEQYF. The CDR3 region has the DNA TGTGCCAGCAGCTTTCCTCCGAGGACAGGGGGCTACGAGCAGTACTTC.

This clonotype came up a few times. CDR3 region: CAWQVNTEAFF. The CDR3 nucleotides read TGTGCCTGGCAAGTCAACACTGAAGCTTTCTTT. The chain uses TRBV30 and TRBJ1-1; the D is unclear. There are 11 residues in the CDR3. Trimming cost V 5 bases and J 2 bases, with 6 bases left between them. The germline CDR1 and CDR2 sequences are GTSNPN and SVGIG (reference sequence).

The rearrangement links TRBV11-2 to TRBJ2-7; 11 bases line up with TRBD1. J was trimmed by 2 bases and V by 6 bases; bases with no gene match: 12. Germline V gives CDR1 SGHAT, CDR2 FQNNGV. The CDR3 is 17 amino acids. CDR3 sequence: CASSEAEGDRGTYEQYF. CDR3 sequence (DNA): TGTGCCAGCAGTGAAGCCGAGGGGGACAGGGGGACCTACGAGCAGTACTTC.

In its sample, this clonotype was seen many times. The rearrangement uses TRBV6-5 and TRBJ1-5; a weak D match, TRBD1 (5 bases). V was cut by 8 bases and J by 0 bases, with 5 bases left in between. CDR3 length: 12 amino acids. Germline assignment: CDR1 MNHEY and CDR2 SVGAGI. The DNA for the CDR3 is TGTGCCAGCGGGGGTAGCAATCAGCCCCAGCATTTT. This gives the protein CASGGSNQPQHF.

This clonotype appeared many times. A junction end diverges from the germline sequence, so it may reflect a read error. This chain links TRBV2 with TRBJ1-2; D gene ambiguous. The CDR3 has 12 residues. CDR1 and CDR2 from the germline V gene are SNHLY and FYNNEI. CDR3 region: CASIKEVDGYTF. The CDR3 DNA reads as TGCGCCAGCATTAAGGAGGTGGATGGCTACACCTTC.

This clonotype was picked up many times. V is TRBV29-1 and J is TRBJ2-2; TRBD2 aligns across 7 bases. The germline V gene encodes CDR1 SQVTM and CDR2 ANQGSEA. Trimming took 6 bases from V and 0 from J; bases not matched to a gene: 1. There are 13 residues in the CDR3. As DNA, the CDR3 is TGCAGCGTGAGCGGGGCGAACACCGGGGAGCTGTTTTTT. This codes for CSVSGANTGELFF.